A single sample is the source of the 17 T cell receptor beta chains below, sequenced in a study of T cells in Graves' hyperthyroidism and ophthalmopathy. RNA transcripts yielded amplified TCR beta CDR3 regions. In the first-round RT-PCR of the TCR CDR3, the HTBI primer set was used. Via MiXCR, TCRdb re-called the multiplex PCR reads, giving one row per CDR3 protein. In the table there are hundreds of thousands of distinct CDR3 sequences, 16% of which are singletons. Sequencing was carried out using blood. All receptors derive from a woman aged 18-30 years with Graves' hyperthyroidism.

This clonotype was recorded a few times. The rearrangement uses TRBV6-4 and TRBJ1-6; no clear D gene. V lost 6 bases and J 7 bases, leaving 10 bases between the germline ends. The germline gives CDR1 MRHNA, CDR2 SNTAGT. This CDR3 region has 13 residues. The CDR3 sequence is CASRRTENSPLHF. DNA for the CDR3: TGTGCCAGCAGGCGGACGGAAAATTCACCCCTCCACTTT.

The chain employs TRBV7-2 and TRBJ2-7; maybe TRBD1 (6 bases). CDR1 and CDR2 (germline): SGHTA, FQGNSA. The CDR3 is 15 residues long. With 1 base removed from V and 3 bases from J, the gap between germline ends came to 13 bases. The CDR3 region has the DNA TGTGCCAGCAGCTTAGTAGTAGCCAGGGGCTACGAGCAGTACTTC. It is translated as CASSLVVARGYEQYF.

The J gene is TRBJ1-3, the V gene TRBV19, with a tentative D call TRBD1 (5 bases). CDR3 size: 16 residues. V was cut by 6 bases and J by 1 base, with 16 bases left in between. Germline CDR1 reads LNHDA; CDR2 reads SQIVND (reference sequence). CDR3 bases: TGTGCCAGTAGGAAAACGACAGACCCATCTGGAAACACCATATATTTT. Its protein is CASRKTTDPSGNTIYF.

The chain recombines TRBV9 with TRBJ1-1, with D tentatively TRBD1 (5 bases). Trimming took off 0 bases at V and 0 bases at J, with 9 bases between the two ends. Per the germline V gene, CDR1 is SGDLS and CDR2 is YYNGEE. The CDR3 sequence is 15 residues long. CDR3 amino acids: CASSVEPGMNTEAFF. CDR3 DNA: TGTGCCAGCAGCGTAGAACCAGGGATGAACACTGAAGCTTTCTTT.

Many counts were recorded for this clonotype. The chain employs TRBV30 and TRBJ2-1; D perhaps matches TRBD2 (6 bases). Deletions cut 5 bases from V and 8 bases from J, with 10 bases between. Germline V gene sequence: CDR1 GTSNPN, CDR2 SVGIG (reference sequence). The CDR3 has 11 amino acids. This CDR3 is CAWEIADEQFF. In DNA, the CDR3 is TGTGCCTGGGAAATAGCGGATGAGCAGTTCTTC.

This clonotype was seen only a few times. The chain carries TRBV7-2 and TRBJ2-3; the D gene is possibly TRBD1 (6 bases). The germline V gene encodes CDR1 SGHTA and CDR2 FQGNSA. The CDR3 length is 13 residues. The V end lost 5 bases, the J end lost 5 bases, and 11 bases lay between the germline ends. The CDR3 is CASSPWDKDTQYF. The CDR3 DNA is TGTGCCAGCAGCCCCTGGGACAAAGATACGCAGTATTTT. The full variable domain, completed using reference TRBV7-2 and TRBJ2-3, is GAGVSQSPSNKVTEKGKDVELRCDPISGHTALYWYRQSLGQGLEFLIYFQGNSAPDKSGLPSDRFSAERTGGSVSTLTIQRTQQEDSAVYLCASSPWDKDTQYFGPGTRLTVL.

This clonotype was detected a few times. V and J are TRBV6-2 or TRBV6-3 and TRBJ1-5, with TRBD1 matching 12 bases. V was clipped by 6 bases and J by 7 bases; unmatched bases: 10. The V gene's germline CDR1 is MNHEY and CDR2 SVGEGT. The CDR3 has 16 residues. CDR3 sequence (DNA): TGTGCCAGCAGCCTCGGGGGGACAGGGGGCAGGCAGCCCCAGCATTTT. It encodes CASSLGGTGGRQPQHF.

This clonotype was recorded a few times. The genes are TRBV11-1 and TRBJ2-1; the match to TRBD1 covers 7 bases. The V gene end was trimmed by 5 bases and the J gene end by 9 bases; junction bases not matched to a gene: 13. The germline gives CDR1 SGHAT, CDR2 FQDESV (reference sequence). There are 15 residues in the CDR3. DNA of the CDR3: TGTGCCAGCAGCACCTCAGGGTCCCACAGGGGTGAGCAGTTCTTC. It is translated as CASSTSGSHRGEQFF.

This chain links TRBV9 with TRBJ2-2; D possibly corresponds to TRBD1 (6 bases). V lost 4 bases, J lost 5 bases, and 12 bases lay in between. CDR3 size: 14 residues. CDR1 and CDR2 from the germline V gene are SGDLS and YYNGEE. The CDR3 is CASSKTGNTGELFF. CDR3 nucleotide sequence: TGTGCCAGCAGCAAAACAGGGAATACCGGGGAGCTGTTTTTT.

Here the CDR3 DNA reads TGTGCCGTCGACTCAGGGTCTGGGGCCAACGTCCTGACTTTC. Amino acids: CAVDSGSGANVLTF. This chain connects TRBV10-3 to TRBJ2-6; tentatively, D is TRBD1 (5 bases). The CDR3 is 14 residues long. Deletions cut 11 bases from V and 1 base from J, with 12 bases between. CDR1 and CDR2 from the germline V gene are ENHRY and SYGVKD.

In its sample, this clonotype was seen many times. This chain links TRBV2 with TRBJ1-2, with no clear D. The V gene lost 4 bases and the J gene lost 7 bases, with 13 bases spanning the gap. CDR1 and CDR2 (germline): SNHLY, FYNNEI. The length of the CDR3 is 13 residues. CDR3 loop: CASSAAHASGYTF. In DNA, the CDR3 is TGTGCCAGCAGTGCAGCCCATGCATCTGGCTACACCTTC.

The chain employs TRBV7-8 and TRBJ1-1; no reliable D call. Deletions cut 0 bases from V and 6 bases from J, with 14 bases between. The CDR3 is made up of 15 amino acids. CDR1 SGHVS and CDR2 FQNEAQ come from the germline V gene. CDR3 coding DNA: TGTGCCAGCAGCTTAGCGCTTTCGAGGGCCTCTGAAGCTTTCTTT. This encodes CASSLALSRASEAFF.

Comments on this clonotype: This may be a read error, as it is one base from a much larger clone. The J gene is TRBJ1-1, the V gene TRBV27; D ambiguous. The CDR3 is 15 amino acids. Germline V gives CDR1 MNHEY, CDR2 SMNVEV (reference sequence). Trimming cost V 7 bases and J 2 bases, with 17 bases left between them. The CDR3 sequence is CASNRADNLNTEAFF. In DNA, the CDR3 is TGTGCCAGCAATCGGGCCGACAACCTTAACACTGAAGCTTTCTTT.

This clonotype was observed many times. V and J are TRBV28 and TRBJ2-3; D is perhaps TRBD2 (5 bases). V dropped 4 bases and J dropped 3 bases, with 11 bases sitting between them. The CDR3 extends over 14 amino acids. Germline V gives CDR1 MDHEN, CDR2 SYDVKM. The CDR3: CASSSGKLTDTQYF. The CDR3, as DNA: TGTGCCAGCAGTTCCGGGAAACTGACAGATACGCAGTATTTT.

This clonotype came up many times. This chain links TRBV13 with TRBJ2-1; D is perhaps TRBD2 (6 bases). V was shortened by 1 base and J by 15 bases, with 13 bases between the two germline ends. The CDR3 has 12 residues. Germline CDR1 reads PRHDT; CDR2 reads FYEKMQ (reference sequence). The CDR3 nucleotides are TGTGCCAGCAGCTTAGTCCCGGGGGTCCTGTTCTTC. Its protein product is CASSLVPGVLFF. The full variable domain, with the rest looked up from reference TRBV13 and TRBJ2-1, is AAGVIQSPRHLIKEKRETATLKCYPIPRHDTVYWYQQGPGQDPQFLISFYEKMQSDKGSIPDRFSAQQFSDYHSELNMSSLELGDSALYFCASSLVPGVLFFGPGTRLTVL.

The V call is TRBV7-6, the J call TRBJ1-1; D gene uncertain. CDR3 length: 14 residues. Trimming cost V 5 bases and J 1 base, with 11 bases left between them. CDR1 is SGHVS and CDR2 is FNYEAQ in the germline V gene. This CDR3 reads CASSLTTENTEAFF. For the CDR3, the DNA is TGTGCCAGCAGCCTTACGACGGAGAACACTGAAGCTTTCTTT.

This clonotype came up many times. The chain uses TRBV20-1 and TRBJ2-7, with TRBD2 matching 10 bases. Germline assignment: CDR1 DFQATT and CDR2 SNEGSKA (reference sequence). J gave up 7 bases and V 8 bases, and 17 bases lay outside the gene matches. This CDR3 region has 15 residues. The CDR3 DNA sequence: TGCAGTCCGAAAAAAGAAGCGGGAGGGCCACAGGAGCAGTACTTC. Its translation: CSPKKEAGGPQEQYF.